These T cell receptor beta chains were read from a single sample in a study of blood T cell repertoires in COVID-19. Sequenced by immunoSEQ multiplex PCR; TCRdb stores in-frame clones only, minus some. The repertoire holds over 250,000 clones, with 83% as singletons. Material for sequencing was peripheral blood. These TCRs come from a woman aged 50 to 60 who had recovered from COVID-19. CDR3s include the opening cysteine and the closing phenylalanine or tryptophan.

>TRBV19
CVLRGRWTEAFF
>TRBV7-9
CASNPGGYQETQYF
>TRBV5-1
CASSLARNYGYTF
>TRBV18
CASSLLASSTDTQYF
>TRBV29-1
CSVVRASGNSYEQYF
>TRBV21-1
CASTRRLTLISGNTIYF
>TRBV5-1
CASSLAGGTGELFF
>TRBV9
CASSVDRGSGTDTGELFF
>TRBV7-2
CASSLDIGELFF
>TRBV7-9
CASSLTGAHEQYF
>TRBV7-2
CASSSPTSLWSYF
>TRBV28
CASTSREGAYNEQFF
>TRBV5-1
CASSYQASNTEAFF
>TRBV18
CASSPRESSEQFF
>TRBV7-9
CASSLAAQPQHF
>TRBV6-1
CASSEDRLNTEAFF
>TRBV28
CASRGDRGWAYEQYF
>TRBV30
CATQGKGQPQHF
>TRBV3-1/TRBV3-2
CASSQVGVVYEQYF
>TRBV7-2
CASSIGAGGGQDTQYF
>TRBV2
CASSERGLESYEQYF
>TRBV19
CASSRVGAYNEQFF
>TRBV28
CASSTSGFSGYGYTF
>TRBV3-1/TRBV3-2
CASSQDPATGSPLHF
>TRBV28
CASSATGGAAGELFF
>TRBV2
CASSQGTGGLYEQYF
>TRBV28
CASSPGTVGSLEAFF
>TRBV3-1/TRBV3-2
CASSQGTTDTQYF
>TRBV10-3
CAISAGITRSGNTIYF
>TRBV5-1
CASSTNPRTGGDEQYF
>TRBV6-5
CASTRDRQNYGYTF